This TCR beta chain appears in the sequencing data of a study of control samples from healthy donors and cancer patients. Data came from immunoSEQ multiplex PCR; TCRdb stores just in-frame clones and leaves some out. Of 100,000 to 150,000 clones listed, around 93% are singletons. The germline V gene has CDR1 ENHRY and CDR2 SYGVKD. J gave up 2 bases and V 4 bases, and 4 bases lay outside the gene matches. CDR3 size: 15 residues. This receptor was obtained from a woman aged 50 to 65 in good health. The V and J genes are TRBV10-3 and TRBJ2-2, with TRBD1 matching over 7 bases. The sequenced sample consisted of blood. In DNA form, the CDR3 reads TGTGCCATCAGTGTTGGGACAGTCAACACCGGGGAGCTGTTTTTT. As protein: CAISVGTVNTGELFF.